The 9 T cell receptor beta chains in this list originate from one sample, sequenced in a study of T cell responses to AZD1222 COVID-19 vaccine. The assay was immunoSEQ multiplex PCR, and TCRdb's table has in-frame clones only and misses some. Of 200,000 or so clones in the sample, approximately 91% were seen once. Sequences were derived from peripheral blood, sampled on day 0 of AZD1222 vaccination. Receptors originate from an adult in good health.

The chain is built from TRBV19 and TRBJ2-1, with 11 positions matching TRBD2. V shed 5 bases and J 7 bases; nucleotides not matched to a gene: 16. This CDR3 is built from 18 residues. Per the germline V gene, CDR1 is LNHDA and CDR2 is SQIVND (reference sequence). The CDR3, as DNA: TGTGCCAGTAGTGCCATTGGGACACCGGGACTAGCGGCTAATGAGCAGTTCTTC. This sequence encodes CASSAIGTPGLAANEQFF.

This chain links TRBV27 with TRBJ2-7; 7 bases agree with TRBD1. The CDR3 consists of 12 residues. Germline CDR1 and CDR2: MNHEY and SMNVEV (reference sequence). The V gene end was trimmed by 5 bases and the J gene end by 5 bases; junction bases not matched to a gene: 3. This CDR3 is CASSPQGNEQYF. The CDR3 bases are TGTGCCAGCAGTCCACAGGGGAACGAGCAGTACTTC.

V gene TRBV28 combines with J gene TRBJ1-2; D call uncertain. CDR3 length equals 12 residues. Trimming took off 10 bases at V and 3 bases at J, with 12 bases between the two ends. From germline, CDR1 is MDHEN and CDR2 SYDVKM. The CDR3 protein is CATHLVYYGYTF. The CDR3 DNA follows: TGTGCCACTCATCTGGTGTACTATGGCTACACCTTC.

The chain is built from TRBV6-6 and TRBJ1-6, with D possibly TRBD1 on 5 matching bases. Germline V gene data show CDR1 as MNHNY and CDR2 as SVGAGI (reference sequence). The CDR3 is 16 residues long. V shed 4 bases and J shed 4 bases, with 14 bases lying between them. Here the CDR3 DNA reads TGTGCCAGCAGTTCCTTCGGGGGTGGGTATAATTCACCCCTCCACTTT. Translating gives CASSSFGGGYNSPLHF.

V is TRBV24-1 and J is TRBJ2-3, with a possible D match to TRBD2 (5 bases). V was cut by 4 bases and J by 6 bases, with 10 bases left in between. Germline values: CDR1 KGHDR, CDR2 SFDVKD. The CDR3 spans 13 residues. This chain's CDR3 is CATSDHSVDTQYF. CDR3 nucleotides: TGTGCCACCAGTGACCATAGCGTGGATACGCAGTATTTT.

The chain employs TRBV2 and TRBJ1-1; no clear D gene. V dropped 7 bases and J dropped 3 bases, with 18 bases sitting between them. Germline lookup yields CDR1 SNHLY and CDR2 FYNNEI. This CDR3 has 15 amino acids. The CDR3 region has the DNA TGTGCCAGCAACTCCGAGGCGCAGCTCTACACTGAAGCTTTCTTT. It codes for CASNSEAQLYTEAFF.

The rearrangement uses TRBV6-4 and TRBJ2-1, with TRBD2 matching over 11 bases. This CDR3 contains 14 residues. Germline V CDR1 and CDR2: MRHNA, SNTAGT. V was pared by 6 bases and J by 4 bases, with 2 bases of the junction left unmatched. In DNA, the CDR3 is TGTGCCAGCAGCACTAGCGGGGGTTACAATGAGCAGTTCTTC. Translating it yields CASSTSGGYNEQFF.

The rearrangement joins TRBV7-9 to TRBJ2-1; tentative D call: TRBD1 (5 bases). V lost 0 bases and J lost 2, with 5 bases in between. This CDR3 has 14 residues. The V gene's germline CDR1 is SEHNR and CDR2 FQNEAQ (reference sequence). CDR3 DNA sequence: TGTGCCAGCAGCTTAGCGACAGCCTACAATGAGCAGTTCTTC. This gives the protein CASSLATAYNEQFF.

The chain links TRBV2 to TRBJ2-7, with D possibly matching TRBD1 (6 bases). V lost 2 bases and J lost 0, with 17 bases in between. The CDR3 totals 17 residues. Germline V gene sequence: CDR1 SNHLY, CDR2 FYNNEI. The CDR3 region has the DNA TGTGCCAGCAGTGAAAACAGGGCTGGCCAGAGCTCCTACGAGCAGTACTTC. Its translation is CASSENRAGQSSYEQYF.